This T cell receptor beta chain stems from a study of cytomegalovirus exposure and HLA in healthy donors. Trimming stripped 0 bases from V and 9 bases from J, with 12 bases between. The V gene's germline CDR1 is ENHRY and CDR2 SYGVKD. CDR3 length equals 14 residues. Researchers ran the PCR with 60 Vbeta and 13 Jbeta primers. Data came from immunoSEQ multiplex PCR; TCRdb stores just in-frame clones and leaves some out. The data contain 130,000 to 150,000 clones, about 80% of them singletons. The study's findings and limits: Owing to their indistinguishability, certain V segments, notably TRBV6-2 and TRBV6-3, were excluded. The investigators catalogued 150 or so TCR beta chains as cytomegalovirus-associated. In vitro assays verified that a few CMV-associated chains recognized CMV antigens specifically.

This clone was seen only once. Its antigen is as yet unknown. Nominally healthy donors provided the samples, though records likely missed some immune exposures. The sequencing sample was made of PBMCs. The chain employs TRBV10-3 and TRBJ1-5; no reliable D call. This TCR was sampled from a man aged 35-49 years in good health and CMV-seropositive. The CDR3 DNA reads TGTGCCATCAGTGAGTCCGCCGTCCAGCGGCCCCAGCATTTT. This gives the protein CAISESAVQRPQHF.